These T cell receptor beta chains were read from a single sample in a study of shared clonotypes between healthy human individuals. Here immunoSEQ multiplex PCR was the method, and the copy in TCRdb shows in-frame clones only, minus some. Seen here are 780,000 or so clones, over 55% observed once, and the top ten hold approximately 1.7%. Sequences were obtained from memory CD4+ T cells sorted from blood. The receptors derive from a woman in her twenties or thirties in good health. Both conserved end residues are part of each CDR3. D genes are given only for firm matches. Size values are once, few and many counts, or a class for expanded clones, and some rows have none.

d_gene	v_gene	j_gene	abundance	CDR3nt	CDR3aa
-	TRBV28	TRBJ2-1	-	TGTGCCAGCAGTCTATCTCCGGGACGGCGGTCCTACAATGAGCAGTTCTTC	CASSLSPGRRSYNEQFF
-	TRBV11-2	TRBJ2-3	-	TGTGCCAGCAGCTTAGATCACTTTTCAACAGGAACAGATACGCAGTATTTT	CASSLDHFSTGTDTQYF
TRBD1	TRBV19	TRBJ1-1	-	TGTGCCAGTAGTACTGGACAGGGATGGACTGAAGCTTTCTTT	CASSTGQGWTEAFF
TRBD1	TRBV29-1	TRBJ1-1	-	TGCAGCGTCCTGACAGGGACGGCAGCTTTCTTT	CSVLTGTAAFF
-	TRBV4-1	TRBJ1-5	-	TGCGCCAGCAGCTCCACAGACAGGAGCATTCAGCCCCAGCATTTT	CASSSTDRSIQPQHF
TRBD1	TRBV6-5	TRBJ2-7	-	TGTGCCAGCAGTTACTCAACAGGGGAGACCTACGAGCAGTACTTC	CASSYSTGETYEQYF
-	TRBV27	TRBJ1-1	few	TGTGCCAGCAGACCACCACAGGGTTATAACACTGAAGCTTTCTTT	CASRPPQGYNTEAFF
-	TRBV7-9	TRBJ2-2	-	TGTGCCAGCAGCTTAGGGCCGACTGGCTCCGGGGAGCTGTTTTTT	CASSLGPTGSGELFF
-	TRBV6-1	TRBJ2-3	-	TGTGCCAGCACCAGGACAGTTCGCACAGATACGCAGTATTTT	CASTRTVRTDTQYF
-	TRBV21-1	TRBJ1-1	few	TGTGCCAGCAGCAAAGTAGAGGGGCCGAAAGCTTTCTTT	CASSKVEGPKAFF